This TCR beta chain was profiled in a study of CD8 T cells in ankylosing spondylitis. Whole-study findings and limits: Ankylosing spondylitis blood appeared to carry a characteristic TCR beta motif of roughly eight highly homologous variants. Clones tied to disease were said to be significantly enriched in matched ankylosing spondylitis synovial fluid. Past research had described some motif variants in reactive arthritis synovial fluid and blood.

In regard to this clonotype: What it recognizes is unknown.

Germline V gives CDR1 DFQATT, CDR2 SNEGSKA (reference sequence). V was clipped by 0 bases and J by 1 base; unmatched bases: 9. This CDR3 region has 18 residues. TCRdb reprocessed the 5' RACE reads via MiXCR and lists one record per CDR3 protein. The sample records 500,000 to 550,000 distinct CDR3 sequences, about an eighth being singletons. V and J are TRBV20-1 and TRBJ1-2, with 12 bases matching TRBD1. Sequencing was done on a sample of blood, either unsorted or a sorted T cell fraction (not recorded which). This sequence originates from a male donor with ankylosing spondylitis. The CDR3 sequence: CSAREQGQGAQINYGYTF. DNA for the CDR3: TGCAGTGCTAGAGAACAGGGACAGGGGGCTCAGATTAACTATGGCTACACCTTC.